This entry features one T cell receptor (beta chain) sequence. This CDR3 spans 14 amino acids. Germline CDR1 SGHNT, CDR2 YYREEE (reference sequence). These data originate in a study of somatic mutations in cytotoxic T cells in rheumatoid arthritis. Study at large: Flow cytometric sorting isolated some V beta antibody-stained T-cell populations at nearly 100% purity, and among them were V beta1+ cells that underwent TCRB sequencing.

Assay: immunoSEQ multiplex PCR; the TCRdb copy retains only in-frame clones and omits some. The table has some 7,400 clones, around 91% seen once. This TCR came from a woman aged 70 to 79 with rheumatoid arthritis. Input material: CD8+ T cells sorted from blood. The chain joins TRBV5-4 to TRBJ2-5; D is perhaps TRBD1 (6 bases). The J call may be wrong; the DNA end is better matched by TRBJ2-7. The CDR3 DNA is TGTGCCAGCAGCTTGGGGCAGGGGAAAGACGAGCAGTACTTC. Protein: CASSLGQGKDEQYF.